Each of the 29 T cell receptor beta chains below was sequenced from the same sample in a study of blood T cell repertoires in COVID-19 (dated by TCRdb to 2020 to 2022). Preparation of the library involved the immunoSEQ multiplex PCR assay. TCRdb carries this immuneACCESS record with in-frame sequences only. Its versions omit some clonotypes, under half of them owing to an unresolved V gene in the studies checked, with the rest unexplained. Counted in this sample were a few hundred thousand clones; roughly 87% of them appeared once. The ten largest account for roughly 5% of the sample. The sample consisted of peripheral blood. The receptors derive from a woman in her thirties or forties who had recovered from COVID-19.

The chain is built from TRBV9 and TRBJ2-7; D might be TRBD2 (5 bases). The CDR3 runs 16 residues. V was shortened by 3 bases and J by 2 bases, with 18 bases between the two germline ends. The V gene's germline CDR1 is SGDLS and CDR2 YYNGEE. CDR3 nucleotides: TGTGCCAGCAGCGCCCACCGGGGTTTACCAACCTACGAGCAGTACGTC. Encoded protein: CASSAHRGLPTYEQYV.

The rearrangement links TRBV2 to TRBJ1-2, with D possibly being TRBD1 (5 bases). V was trimmed by 6 bases and J by 2 bases, leaving 13 bases between them. The CDR3 totals 14 residues. Looked up from germline, CDR1 is SNHLY and CDR2 is FYNNEI. The CDR3 is CASSFLGGNYGYTF. The CDR3 coding sequence is TGTGCCAGCAGCTTCCTGGGGGGGAACTATGGCTACACCTTC.

This chain uses TRBV10-2 with TRBJ1-5; D may be TRBD1 (5 bases). The CDR3 sequence is 13 residues long. Trimming pared 6 bases from V and 3 bases from J, leaving 9 bases between. Germline loops: CDR1 WSHSY, CDR2 SAAADI. The DNA for the CDR3 is TGCGCCAGCAGGGGGGGATACAATCAGCCCCAGCATTTT. As protein: CASRGGYNQPQHF.

This rearrangement joins TRBV3-1 (or the pseudogene TRBV3-2) to TRBJ1-6; 9 bases map to TRBD1. The CDR3 has 15 amino acids. With V trimmed by 4 bases and J by 9 bases, 7 bases remained unmatched. The V gene's germline CDR1 is LGHDT and CDR2 YNNKEL (reference sequence). The CDR3 bases are TGTGCCAGCAGCCTAGCGACAGGGGGTGGTTCACCCCTCCACTTT. Amino acid sequence: CASSLATGGGSPLHF.

The V gene is TRBV18, the J gene TRBJ1-5, with 9 bases identical to TRBD1. The CDR3 consists of 15 residues. Per the germline V gene, CDR1 is KGHSH and CDR2 is LQKENI. Trimming removed 4 bases from V and 5 bases from J; junction bases left unmatched: 6. CDR3 sequence: CASSRQGQGYQPQHF. In nucleotides, the CDR3 is TGTGCCAGCTCACGTCAAGGACAGGGGTATCAGCCCCAGCATTTT.

The chain carries TRBV27 and TRBJ2-3; 9 bases match TRBD2. The trim removed 0 bases at V and 5 bases at J, leaving 0 bases unmatched. Germline assignment: CDR1 MNHEY and CDR2 SMNVEV (reference sequence). This CDR3 has 14 amino acids. In nucleotides, the CDR3 is TGTGCCAGCAGTTTATCTAGCGGGGGAGATACGCAGTATTTT. It encodes CASSLSSGGDTQYF.

The CDR3 DNA sequence: TGTGCCAGCAGCTCCAGGGACAGGGTGACAGATACGCAGTATTTT. Translated, it gives CASSSRDRVTDTQYF. The chain combines TRBV7-9 with TRBJ2-3; 9 nucleotides agree with TRBD1. V lost 4 bases, J lost 3 bases, and 5 bases stayed unmatched. CDR1 is SEHNR, CDR2 FQNEAQ, per germline (reference sequence). This CDR3 spans 15 amino acids.

The chain carries TRBV12-3 or TRBV12-4 and TRBJ2-2; D is perhaps TRBD1 (5 bases). Trimming cost V 0 bases and J 13 bases, with 9 bases left between them. CDR3 length: 12 residues. The CDR3 loop is CASSLAQGMLFF. The CDR3 DNA sequence: TGTGCCAGCAGTTTAGCCCAGGGTATGCTGTTTTTT.

V usage is TRBV2 and J usage is TRBJ2-2; D remains unclear. Trimming cost V 7 bases and J 1 base, with 10 bases left between them. The CDR3 has 14 residues. Germline V gene data show CDR1 as SNHLY and CDR2 as FYNNEI. In DNA form, the CDR3 reads TGTGCCAGCATGGAGTTGGTGAACACCGGGGAGCTGTTTTTT. Its protein is CASMELVNTGELFF.

The chain has TRBV9 and TRBJ2-7; 7 nucleotides line up with TRBD2. V was pared by 3 bases and J by 6 bases, with 6 bases of the junction left unmatched. Germline CDR1 and CDR2: SGDLS and YYNGEE. CDR3 size: 13 residues. The CDR3 sequence: CASSAGGGGEQYF. DNA of the CDR3: TGTGCCAGCAGCGCGGGAGGAGGAGGCGAGCAGTACTTC. The variable domain in full, completed from reference TRBV9 and TRBJ2-7, reads DSGVTQTPKHLITATGQRVTLRCSPRSGDLSVYWYQQSLDQGLQFLIQYYNGEERAKGNILERFSAQQFPDLHSELNLSSLELGDSALYFCASSAGGGGEQYFGPGTRLTVT.

The genes are TRBV5-4 and TRBJ2-7, with 8 bases lining up with TRBD2. The CDR3 is made up of 16 amino acids. The junction had 15 bases not matched to a gene; V was cut back by 3 bases and J by 7 bases. Per germline, CDR1 SGHNT and CDR2 YYREEE (reference sequence). The CDR3 DNA sequence: TGTGCCAGCAGCTGGGGGGTAGCGGGACCCGAGGGGGAGCAGTACGTC. Translation: CASSWGVAGPEGEQYV.

The chain has TRBV7-9 and TRBJ1-1, with no clear D. The germline gives CDR1 SEHNR, CDR2 FQNEAQ (reference sequence). V was trimmed by 5 bases and J by 3 bases, leaving 7 bases between them. The CDR3 runs 12 residues. Written as DNA, the CDR3 is TGTGCCAGCAGCGTCCGGGACACTGAAGCTTTCTTT. Protein: CASSVRDTEAFF.

V and J are TRBV7-2 and TRBJ2-1; 9 bases line up with TRBD2. Germline V gene lookup returns CDR1 SGHTA and CDR2 FQGNSA. The V and J ends lost 1 base and 1 base, in that order; junction bases with no gene match: 11. This CDR3 is built from 19 residues. This CDR3 reads CASSLVASGKGGSYNEQFF. Written as DNA, the CDR3 is TGTGCCAGCAGCTTAGTGGCTAGCGGGAAGGGTGGTTCCTACAATGAGCAGTTCTTC.

The chain recombines TRBV18 with TRBJ2-3, with TRBD1 matching 8 bases. Trimming at V came to 6 bases and at J to 10 bases, leaving 12 bases not matched to a gene. CDR1 and CDR2 from the germline V gene are KGHSH and LQKENI. The length of the CDR3 is 14 residues. The CDR3 spells CASSSRGQEGSQYF. For the CDR3, the DNA is TGTGCCAGCTCCTCCCGGGGACAGGAGGGATCGCAGTATTTT. The full variable domain, its missing parts supplied by reference TRBV18 and TRBJ2-3, is NAGVMQNPRHLVRRRGQEARLRCSPMKGHSHVYWYRQLPEEGLKFMVYLQKENIIDESGMPKERFSAEFPKEGPSILRIQQVVRGDSAAYFCASSSRGQEGSQYFGPGTRLTVL.

The chain is built from TRBV7-2 and TRBJ1-3; 9 bases are shared with TRBD1. Germline trimming cut 4 bases from V and 4 bases from J; bases unmatched to any gene: 8. The CDR3 runs to 16 residues. The germline V gene has CDR1 SGHTA and CDR2 FQGNSA. CDR3 loop: CASSSPRDRVGNTIYF. The CDR3 coding sequence is TGTGCCAGCAGCTCCCCCAGGGACAGGGTCGGAAACACCATATATTTT. The full variable domain, with the rest looked up from reference TRBV7-2 and TRBJ1-3, is GAGVSQSPSNKVTEKGKDVELRCDPISGHTALYWYRQSLGQGLEFLIYFQGNSAPDKSGLPSDRFSAERTGGSVSTLTIQRTQQEDSAVYLCASSSPRDRVGNTIYFGEGSWLTVV.

The genes are TRBV7-2 and TRBJ2-3; 8 bases fit TRBD2. With V trimmed by 1 base and J by 4 bases, 7 bases remained unmatched. The CDR3 runs to 16 residues. CDR1 is SGHTA and CDR2 is FQGNSA in the germline V gene. The CDR3 DNA reads as TGTGCCAGCAGCTTAGTGGGGGGACTAGGATCAGATACGCAGTATTTT. Translation: CASSLVGGLGSDTQYF.

This chain connects TRBV28 to TRBJ2-7; 11 bases are a match to TRBD2. CDR3 size: 14 residues. Germline CDR1 reads MDHEN; CDR2 reads SYDVKM. V was pared by 4 bases and J by 7 bases, with 6 bases of the junction left unmatched. The CDR3 loop reads CASSYSGRAREQYV. The DNA of the CDR3 is TGTGCCAGCAGTTATAGCGGGAGGGCCCGGGAGCAGTACGTC.

In regard to this clone: At the DNA level, this CDR3 is encoded by other sequences in the same sample as well. V is TRBV12-3 or TRBV12-4 and J is TRBJ2-2, with a weak D call TRBD1 (6 bases). V was cut by 2 bases and J by 5 bases, with 6 bases left in between. The length of the CDR3 is 13 residues. Here the CDR3 DNA reads TGTGCCAGCAGTTTAAGGGGGACCGGGGAGCTGTTTTTT. Translation gives CASSLRGTGELFF.

This chain connects TRBV3-1 (or the pseudogene TRBV3-2) to TRBJ1-5; TRBD1 might be the D (5 bases). CDR1 LGHDT and CDR2 YNNKEL come from the germline V gene (reference sequence). Deletions cut 4 bases from V and 6 bases from J, with 10 bases between. The CDR3 runs to 13 residues. The CDR3 DNA reads as TGTGCCAGCAGCCGACAGCGGGGTCAGCCCCAGCATTTT. Protein product: CASSRQRGQPQHF.

In DNA form, the CDR3 reads TGTGCCAGTAGTATTGGGCCAGATACGCAGTATTTT. It translates to CASSIGPDTQYF. V usage is TRBV19 and J usage is TRBJ2-3, with D hard to call. V lost 3 bases and J lost 4, with 5 bases in between. The CDR3 has 12 amino acids. From germline, CDR1 is LNHDA and CDR2 SQIVND (reference sequence).

Here the CDR3 DNA reads TGTGCCACCAGTGATTCAGGGAGGGCTGAAGCTTTCTTT. It encodes CATSDSGRAEAFF. This chain joins TRBV24-1 and TRBJ1-1; D may be TRBD1 (5 bases). Trimming stripped 2 bases from V and 6 bases from J, with 9 bases between. CDR3 length: 13 residues. Germline CDR1 KGHDR, CDR2 SFDVKD.

A note on this clone: Its ends do not fully match the called genes, so a read error is possible. This chain links TRBV5-1 with TRBJ1-5; D gene uncertain. Germline values: CDR1 SGHRS, CDR2 YFSETQ. CDR3 length: 19 amino acids. CDR3 residues: CVSSLYQKNRTDSNQPQHF. As DNA, the CDR3 is TGCGTCAGCAGCTTGTACCAGAAGAACCGAACAGATAGCAATCAGCCCCAGCATTTT.

The chain employs TRBV20-1 and TRBJ2-5; D not certain. CDR3 size: 11 residues. Deletions cut 3 bases from V and 2 bases from J, with 4 bases between. Germline V CDR1 and CDR2: DFQATT, SNEGSKA (reference sequence). The CDR3 region is CSASIQETQYF. CDR3 in DNA: TGCAGTGCTAGTATACAAGAGACCCAGTACTTC.

This clone was seen only once. This chain connects TRBV7-8 to TRBJ2-2, with 9 positions matching TRBD1. The length of the CDR3 is 15 residues. Losses at the gene ends were 5 bases for V and 5 bases for J; bases not matched to a gene: 6. Germline CDR1 is SGHVS and CDR2 is FQNEAQ. In nucleotides, the CDR3 is TGTGCCAGCAGCCAACAGGGGGCGCTTACCGGGGAGCTGTTTTTT. It codes for CASSQQGALTGELFF.

CDR3 nucleotides: TGTGCCAGCAGTGTCCGGACTACAGATACGCAGTATTTT. Protein product: CASSVRTTDTQYF. The chain employs TRBV2 and TRBJ2-3; tentative D call: TRBD2 (5 bases). Trimming shortened V by 4 bases and J by 3 bases, and 8 bases separated the two germline ends. This CDR3 region has 13 residues. Germline CDR1 and CDR2: SNHLY and FYNNEI.

The J gene is TRBJ2-7, the V gene TRBV2; 10 bases line up with TRBD1. CDR1 SNHLY and CDR2 FYNNEI come from the germline V gene. This CDR3 is 14 amino acids long. With 7 bases clipped from V and 4 bases from J, the junction kept 7 bases outside the gene matches. The CDR3 is CASTIDRGRYEQYF. The CDR3 DNA reads as TGTGCCAGCACCATCGACAGGGGGCGTTACGAGCAGTACTTC.

The chain uses TRBV6-2 or TRBV6-3 and TRBJ2-2; D not resolved. Germline CDR1 reads MNHEY; CDR2 reads SVGEGT. Trimming took 4 bases from V and 5 from J, leaving 5 bases between them. The CDR3 spans 12 residues. DNA for the CDR3: TGTGCCAGCAGTTCTCTTACCGGGGAGCTGTTTTTT. Its protein is CASSSLTGELFF.

The rearrangement links TRBV9 to TRBJ1-1; D is perhaps TRBD1 (5 bases). The CDR3 totals 18 residues. Germline assignment: CDR1 SGDLS and CDR2 YYNGEE. V was pared by 0 bases and J by 0 bases, with 18 bases between. CDR3 sequence: CASSVGPGYPSMNTEAFF. CDR3 DNA sequence: TGTGCCAGCAGCGTAGGGCCAGGGTACCCGTCTATGAACACTGAAGCTTTCTTT.

The chain combines TRBV12-3 or TRBV12-4 with TRBJ1-1, with TRBD1 matching 7 bases. The ends lost 6 bases at V and 8 bases at J; junction bases unmatched: 6. This CDR3 spans 12 amino acids. CDR3 protein: CASSKDRVEAFF. Here the CDR3 DNA reads TGTGCCAGCAGCAAAGACAGGGTAGAAGCTTTCTTT.